Each of the 19 T cell receptor beta chains below was sequenced from the same sample in a study of cytomegalovirus exposure and HLA in healthy donors. Both 60 Vbeta primers and 13 Jbeta primers went into the PCR. This table comes from immunoSEQ multiplex PCR, and its TCRdb copy is limited to in-frame clones, with some not included. The top ten clones hold about 2.9% of a sample with over 150,000 clones, 68% of them seen once. The sample comprised PBMCs. The receptors originated from a woman between 35 and 50 years old in good health and CMV-seropositive.

The chain uses TRBV7-2 and TRBJ2-3; a weak D match, TRBD2 (5 bases). The CDR3 extends over 17 amino acids. Germline V CDR1 and CDR2: SGHTA, FQGNSA. V lost 2 bases and J lost 2, with 17 bases in between. The CDR3 DNA is TGTGCCAGCAGCTTACCCTCATCCGGGAAGTACACAGATACGCAGTATTTT. This sequence encodes CASSLPSSGKYTDTQYF.

Only a few counts were recorded for this clone. This chain joins TRBV5-1 and TRBJ2-3; 13 bases map to TRBD2. The CDR3 extends over 19 amino acids. The J segment lost 2 bases and the V segment lost 4 bases, leaving 13 bases of the junction unmatched. CDR1 is SGHRS and CDR2 is YFSETQ in the germline V gene. CDR3 nucleotides: TGCGCCAGCAGCCTAGAAACGGGTGGACTAGCGGGAGCCACAGATACGCAGTATTTT. Its protein product is CASSLETGGLAGATDTQYF.

The chain uses TRBV5-4 and TRBJ2-5; TRBD2 is a possible D gene (6 bases). Trimming removed 0 bases at V and 5 bases at J, with 11 bases between. The CDR3 totals 14 residues. The germline gives CDR1 SGHNT, CDR2 YYREEE (reference sequence). CDR3 amino acids: CASSLAGGAETQYF. The CDR3 DNA sequence: TGTGCCAGCAGCTTGGCAGGCGGGGCGGAGACCCAGTACTTC.

A few counts support this clone. This chain's CDR3 is CASSHLTSGWGLDTQYF. In DNA, the CDR3 is TGTGCCAGCAGTCACCTGACTAGCGGGTGGGGATTGGATACGCAGTATTTT. This rearrangement joins TRBV27 to TRBJ2-3; 10 nucleotides match TRBD2. Germline CDR1 is MNHEY and CDR2 is SMNVEV (reference sequence). CDR3 size: 17 residues. The junction had 14 bases not matched to a gene; V was cut back by 5 bases and J by 6 bases.

The rearrangement joins TRBV29-1 to TRBJ2-7; D unclear. This CDR3 comprises 13 residues. In germline, CDR1 is SQVTM, CDR2 ANQGSEA. With 2 bases removed from V and 0 bases from J, the gap between germline ends came to 8 bases. The CDR3 reads CSVETASSYEQYF. CDR3 nucleotides: TGCAGCGTTGAAACAGCCAGCTCCTACGAGCAGTACTTC.

This clone showed up just once. V and J are TRBV6-1 and TRBJ2-7; 14 bases are shared with TRBD2. The CDR3 has 19 residues. CDR1 is MNHNS, CDR2 SASEGT, per germline. Trimming took 0 bases from V and 2 from J; bases not matched to a gene: 9. CDR3 residues: CASSEASGLAGDPTYEQYF. The CDR3, as DNA: TGTGCCAGCAGTGAAGCCTCGGGACTAGCGGGGGACCCCACCTACGAGCAGTACTTC.

This chain joins TRBV28 and TRBJ1-4; D possibly corresponds to TRBD1 (5 bases). CDR1 and CDR2 (germline): MDHEN, SYDVKM. With 2 bases removed from V and 8 bases from J, the gap between germline ends came to 12 bases. CDR3 length: 14 residues. Here the CDR3 DNA reads TGTGCCAGCAGTTTAGGCGGGGCCAGCGAAAAACTGTTTTTT. It translates to CASSLGGASEKLFF.

The chain links TRBV4-2 to TRBJ2-1, with 7 nucleotides matching TRBD2. The CDR3 runs to 16 residues. J gave up 3 bases and V 0 bases, and 5 bases lay outside the gene matches. Germline loops: CDR1 LGHNA, CDR2 YNFKEQ. The CDR3 region has the DNA TGTGCCAGCAGCCAAGATGGGGCTAGCGGCTACAATGAGCAGTTCTTC. As protein: CASSQDGASGYNEQFF.

The CDR3 region has the DNA TGTGCCAGCTCAACTTCTCAGGGGCGCACAGATACGCAGTATTTT. Amino acids: CASSTSQGRTDTQYF. The chain carries TRBV18 and TRBJ2-3, with a weak D call TRBD1 (6 bases). Trimming stripped 5 bases from V and 1 base from J, with 13 bases between. The CDR3 covers 15 residues. In germline, CDR1 is KGHSH, CDR2 LQKENI. The full variable domain, rest sourced from reference TRBV18 and TRBJ2-3, is NAGVMQNPRHLVRRRGQEARLRCSPMKGHSHVYWYRQLPEEGLKFMVYLQKENIIDESGMPKERFSAEFPKEGPSILRIQQVVRGDSAAYFCASSTSQGRTDTQYFGPGTRLTVL.

The chain uses TRBV6-5 and TRBJ1-1, with 8 positions matching TRBD1. CDR1 and CDR2 (germline): MNHEY, SVGAGI. The junction had 11 bases not matched to a gene; V was cut back by 3 bases and J by 5 bases. The CDR3 spans 16 residues. CDR3 bases: TGTGCCAGCAGTTATGGTCCAGGGGGCTTGGGAACTGAAGCTTTCTTT. Encoded protein: CASSYGPGGLGTEAFF.

The genes are TRBV7-2 and TRBJ1-4, with 8 positions matching TRBD1. J lost 10 bases, V lost 3 bases, and 4 bases had no gene match. The CDR3 has 13 amino acids. CDR1 SGHTA and CDR2 FQGNSA come from the germline V gene. This CDR3 reads CASSLGQAGKLFF. CDR3 DNA sequence: TGTGCCAGCAGCTTGGGACAGGCTGGAAAACTGTTTTTT.

The chain is built from TRBV11-2 and TRBJ2-7, with 7 bases aligning to TRBD2. With 5 bases clipped from V and 1 base from J, the junction kept 11 bases outside the gene matches. CDR1 SGHAT and CDR2 FQNNGV come from the germline V gene. The CDR3 extends over 16 amino acids. CDR3 nucleotide sequence: TGTGCCAGCAGCAAGATATTGGGGGAGGGATCCTACGAGCAGTACTTC. Its protein product is CASSKILGEGSYEQYF.

The chain has TRBV7-9 and TRBJ1-1; 9 bases line up with TRBD1. The J segment lost 4 bases and the V segment lost 5 bases, leaving 5 bases of the junction unmatched. Germline-derived CDR1 and CDR2 are SEHNR and FQNEAQ (reference sequence). This CDR3 has 14 residues. The CDR3 DNA sequence: TGTGCCAGCAGCCAGGGACAGGGTGGCACTGAAGCTTTCTTT. Protein sequence: CASSQGQGGTEAFF. Full variable domain (rest looked up from reference TRBV7-9 and TRBJ1-1): DTGVSQNPRHKITKRGQNVTFRCDPISEHNRLYWYRQTLGQGPEFLTYFQNEAQLEKSRLLSDRFSAERPKGSFSTLEIQRTEQGDSAMYLCASSQGQGGTEAFFGQGTRLTVV.

This clone was picked up one time. The chain couples TRBV18 to TRBJ1-1; the D gene is possibly TRBD1 (6 bases). This CDR3 has 13 amino acids. Germline V gene lookup returns CDR1 KGHSH and CDR2 LQKENI. V was shortened by 9 bases and J by 4 bases, with 15 bases between the two germline ends. The CDR3 protein is CASKQGVGTEAFF. In DNA form, the CDR3 reads TGTGCCAGTAAACAGGGAGTTGGCACTGAAGCTTTCTTT.

This chain joins TRBV29-1 and TRBJ2-7; the D is unclear. Germline CDR1 and CDR2: SQVTM and ANQGSEA. The germline V and J ends were trimmed by 7 bases and 5 bases, with 15 bases remaining between them. This CDR3 spans 12 amino acids. CDR3 amino acids: CSGSMGYNEQYF. The CDR3 bases are TGCAGCGGAAGTATGGGCTACAACGAGCAGTACTTC.

This clone was found once. The J gene is TRBJ1-5, the V gene TRBV6-6; 8 nucleotides line up with TRBD1. CDR1 and CDR2 from the germline V gene are MNHNY and SVGAGI (reference sequence). This CDR3 has 15 amino acids. V shed 5 bases, J shed 3 bases, and the junction held 6 bases outside the gene matches. CDR3 coding DNA: TGTGCCAGCAGTAGCTCGGGACAGGTCAATCAGCCCCAGCATTTT. Translating gives CASSSSGQVNQPQHF.

In the case of this clone: Within the sample, other DNA sequences also encode this same CDR3. This rearrangement joins TRBV5-1 to TRBJ2-7; 11 bases are shared with TRBD1. The junction had 4 bases not matched to a gene; V was cut back by 4 bases and J by 1 base. This CDR3 contains 15 residues. The V gene's germline CDR1 is SGHRS and CDR2 YFSETQ. In DNA, the CDR3 is TGCGCCAGCAGCCCAGGACAGGGGGCTTCCTACGAGCAGTACTTC. Its protein is CASSPGQGASYEQYF.

The rearrangement links TRBV5-6 to TRBJ1-2; 7 nucleotides agree with TRBD1. This CDR3 has 16 amino acids. CDR1 is SGHDT, CDR2 YYEEEE, per germline. The junction had 10 bases not matched to a gene; V was cut back by 1 base and J by 4 bases. The CDR3: CASSLSGTDSLYGYTF. CDR3 in DNA: TGTGCCAGCAGCTTGTCCGGGACAGACAGTCTCTATGGCTACACCTTC.

This sequence joins TRBV4-1 and TRBJ2-1; 11 bases align to TRBD2. Germline V CDR1 and CDR2: MGHRA, YSYEKL. V shed 0 bases, J shed 7 bases, and the junction held 5 bases outside the gene matches. CDR3 length: 16 residues. The CDR3: CASSQDGGLAGNEQFF. CDR3 nucleotide sequence: TGCGCCAGCAGCCAAGATGGAGGACTAGCGGGTAATGAGCAGTTCTTC.